One sample yielded the 14 T cell receptor beta chains listed below, sequenced in a study of Graves' ophthalmopathy and Graves' hyperthyroidism. The TCR beta CDR3 regions underwent amplification from RNA transcripts. Second-round multiplex PCR came after first-round RT-PCR with HTBI primers. MiXCR, applied by TCRdb to the multiplex PCR reads, yields one record per CDR3 protein. Of about 380,000 distinct CDR3 sequences in the sample, 15% were seen once. Sequenced input: peripheral blood. The receptors were gathered from a woman under 30 with stable Graves' hyperthyroidism.

At least ten counts were recorded for this clonotype. The chain carries TRBV6-2 or TRBV6-3 and TRBJ1-2, with no clear D. CDR3 size: 15 residues. The V end lost 2 bases, the J end lost 4 bases, and 14 bases lay between the germline ends. Germline CDR1 MNHEY, CDR2 SVGEGT. DNA for the CDR3: TGTGCCAGCAGTTACGACGGTCGGATCATCTATGGCTACACCTTC. It yields the protein CASSYDGRIIYGYTF.

In this sample, this clonotype turned up many times. In DNA, the CDR3 is TGTGCCAGCAGTTATGGCAGACGAGGCTATGGCTACACCTTC. Translating it yields CASSYGRRGYGYTF. The J gene is TRBJ1-2, the V gene TRBV12-3 or TRBV12-4, with D uncertain. This CDR3 region has 14 residues. With 4 bases removed from V and 4 bases from J, the gap between germline ends came to 13 bases.

Turning to this clonotype: Given a much more abundant clone one base away, this may be a read error. The chain is built from TRBV3-1 and TRBJ1-2, with D maybe TRBD1 (5 bases). The length of the CDR3 is 13 residues. The germline V gene encodes CDR1 LGHDT and CDR2 YNNKEL (reference sequence). This chain's CDR3 is CASSRGPTGGYAF. CDR3 nucleotides: TGTGCCAGCAGCCGAGGACCTACAGGAGGCTACGCCTTC.

The sample holds many counts of this clonotype. The rearrangement links TRBV12-3 or TRBV12-4 to TRBJ1-6; 8 positions agree with TRBD1. The junction had 9 bases not matched to a gene; V was cut back by 2 bases and J by 0 bases. The CDR3 sequence is 19 residues long. As DNA, the CDR3 is TGTGCCAGCAGTTTAAGGACAGGGATACTAAGCTCCTATAATTCACCCCTCCACTTT. Translated, it gives CASSLRTGILSSYNSPLHF.

Comment on this clonotype: The junction differs from germline at one of its ends, possibly a read error. The rearrangement uses TRBV7-8 and TRBJ2-2, with TRBD1 matching over 9 bases. The CDR3 is made up of 15 amino acids. Germline V CDR1 and CDR2: SGHVS, FQNEAQ. As DNA, the CDR3 is TGTGCCAGCAGCTTCCGGGACAGGGTCACCGGGGAGCTGTGGTTT. Its protein product is CASSFRDRVTGELWF.

Details on this clonotype: It is likely a read error, because the conserved phenylalanine at the end of the CDR3 is missing. The gene calls are TRBV10-3 and TRBJ2-7; D remains ambiguous. CDR3 length: 13 residues. Per the germline V gene, CDR1 is ENHRY and CDR2 is SYGVKD. Trimming cost V 10 bases and J 5 bases, with 18 bases left between them. In nucleotides, the CDR3 is TGTGCCACCTTTCAAGTGGGTGAGAACGAGCAGTACCTC. Protein: CATFQVGENEQYL.

Ten or more counts support this clonotype. The chain has TRBV12-3 or TRBV12-4 and TRBJ1-1; D unclear. The CDR3 has 15 amino acids. V was clipped by 6 bases and J by 1 base, with 15 bases between them. CDR3 region: CASRLGSGKNTEAFF. In DNA form, the CDR3 reads TGTGCCAGCAGATTGGGGAGCGGAAAGAACACTGAAGCTTTCTTT.

V and J are TRBV19 and TRBJ2-7; 7 bases map to TRBD1. The germline CDR1 and CDR2 sequences are LNHDA and SQIVND (reference sequence). The ends lost 7 bases at V and 1 base at J; junction bases unmatched: 7. The CDR3 has 14 amino acids. CDR3 amino acids: CASTLDRWSYEQYF. Here the CDR3 DNA reads TGTGCCAGTACCCTGGACAGGTGGTCCTACGAGCAGTACTTC.

This clonotype was detected ten times or more. The chain carries TRBV7-3 and TRBJ1-1; TRBD1 might be the D (5 bases). The CDR3 is 15 amino acids. V gave up 0 bases and J gave up 3 bases, with 11 bases separating them. Per germline, CDR1 SGHTA and CDR2 FQGTGA. In DNA form, the CDR3 reads TGTGCCAGCAGCTTAACCGGGGGTGGGCACACTGAAGCTTTCTTT. Residues: CASSLTGGGHTEAFF.

This clonotype was found once. Since a much larger clone is just one base distant, this may be a read error. The chain combines TRBV6-2 or TRBV6-3 with TRBJ1-1; tentatively, D is TRBD1 (5 bases). The CDR3 contains 13 residues. V gave up 5 bases and J gave up 3 bases, with 10 bases separating them. Looked up from germline, CDR1 is MNHEY and CDR2 is SVGEGT. The CDR3 DNA is TGTGCCAGCAGTATCTACAGGCACACTGAAGCTTTCTTT. Its protein is CASSIYRHTEAFF.

This clonotype occurred many times. The chain recombines TRBV7-2 with TRBJ2-5, with 13 bases matching TRBD2. CDR1 and CDR2 (germline): SGHTA, FQGNSA. The V gene end was trimmed by 3 bases and the J gene end by 7 bases; junction bases not matched to a gene: 5. This CDR3 contains 15 residues. The CDR3 sequence is CASSFTSGGAGTQYF. CDR3 DNA: TGTGCCAGCAGCTTTACTAGCGGGGGGGCGGGGACCCAGTACTTC.

The J gene is TRBJ2-7, the V gene TRBV20-1; TRBD1 agrees at 7 bases. Germline CDR1 reads DFQATT; CDR2 reads SNEGSKA (reference sequence). Trimming cost V 5 bases and J 6 bases; bases outside gene matches: 16. CDR3 size: 15 residues. The CDR3 region is CSAVPGTGETAEQYF. CDR3 in DNA: TGCAGTGCTGTTCCCGGTACAGGGGAAACCGCCGAGCAGTACTTC.

This clonotype was detected ten times or more. The rearrangement uses TRBV11-1 and TRBJ1-4; 8 positions match TRBD1. The CDR3 contains 16 residues. Germline V gene sequence: CDR1 SGHAT, CDR2 FQDESV (reference sequence). With V trimmed by 5 bases and J by 6 bases, 11 bases remained unmatched. CDR3 region: CASSNTPATGDEKLFF. DNA for the CDR3: TGTGCCAGCAGCAACACTCCGGCGACAGGGGATGAAAAACTGTTTTTT.

The chain recombines TRBV12-3 or TRBV12-4 with TRBJ1-1; D possibly corresponds to TRBD1 (6 bases). This CDR3 comprises 13 residues. Trimming took off 5 bases at V and 4 bases at J, with 11 bases between the two ends. CDR3 DNA: TGTGCCAGCAGTCACTCAGGGGTCACTGAAGCTTTCTTT. This encodes CASSHSGVTEAFF.